This T cell receptor beta chain emerged from a study of blood T cell repertoires in COVID-19. Germline values: CDR1 SEHNR, CDR2 FQNEAQ (reference sequence). J lost 7 bases, V lost 2 bases, and 4 bases had no gene match. There are 13 residues in the CDR3. TCRdb's copy holds only in-frame clones and misses some; the assay was immunoSEQ multiplex PCR. Counted here are around 480,000 clones, about nine tenths occurring once; the ten biggest clones make up around 0.7%. Source material: PBMCs or T cells enriched from blood (not recorded which). This clonotype originated in a woman between 18 and 29 years old who had recovered from COVID-19. The V call is TRBV7-9, the J call TRBJ1-2, with TRBD1 matching over 7 bases. CDR3 coding DNA: TGTGCCAGCAGCTTATCGGGACAGCCTGGCTACACCTTC. The encoded protein is CASSLSGQPGYTF.